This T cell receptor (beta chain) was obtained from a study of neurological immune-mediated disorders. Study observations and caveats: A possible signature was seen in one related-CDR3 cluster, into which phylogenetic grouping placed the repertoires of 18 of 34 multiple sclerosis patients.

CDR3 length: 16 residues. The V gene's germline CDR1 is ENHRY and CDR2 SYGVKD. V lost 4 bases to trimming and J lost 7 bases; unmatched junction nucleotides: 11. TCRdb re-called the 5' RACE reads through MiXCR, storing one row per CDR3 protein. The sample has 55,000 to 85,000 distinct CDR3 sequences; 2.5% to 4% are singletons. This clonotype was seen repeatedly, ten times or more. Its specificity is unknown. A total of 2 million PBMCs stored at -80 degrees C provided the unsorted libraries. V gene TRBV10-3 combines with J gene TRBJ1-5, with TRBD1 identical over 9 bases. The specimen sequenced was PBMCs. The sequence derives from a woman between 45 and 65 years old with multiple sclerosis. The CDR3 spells CAISADDRGKQQPQHF. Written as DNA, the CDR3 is TGTGCCATCAGTGCCGACGACAGGGGGAAACAACAGCCCCAGCATTTT.